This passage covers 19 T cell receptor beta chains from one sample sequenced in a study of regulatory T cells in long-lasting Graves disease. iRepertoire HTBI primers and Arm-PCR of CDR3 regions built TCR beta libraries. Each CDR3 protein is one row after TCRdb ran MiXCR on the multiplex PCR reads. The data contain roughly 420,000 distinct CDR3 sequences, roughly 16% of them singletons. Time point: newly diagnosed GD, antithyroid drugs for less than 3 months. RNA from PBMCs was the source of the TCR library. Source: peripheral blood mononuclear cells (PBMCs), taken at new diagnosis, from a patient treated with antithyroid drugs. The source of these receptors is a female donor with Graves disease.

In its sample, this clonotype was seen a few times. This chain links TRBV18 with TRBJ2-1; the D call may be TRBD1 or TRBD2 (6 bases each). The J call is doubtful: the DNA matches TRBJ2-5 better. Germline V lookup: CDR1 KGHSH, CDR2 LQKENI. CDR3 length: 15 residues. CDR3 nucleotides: TGTGCCAGCTCACCACCCCGTAGGGGGGCCGAGACCCAGTACTTC. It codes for CASSPPRRGAETQYF.

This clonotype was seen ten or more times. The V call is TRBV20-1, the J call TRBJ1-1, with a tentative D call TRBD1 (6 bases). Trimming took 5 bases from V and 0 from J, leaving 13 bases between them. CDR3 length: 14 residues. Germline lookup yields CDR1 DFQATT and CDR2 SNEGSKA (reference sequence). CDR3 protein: CSAPDSSMNTEAFF. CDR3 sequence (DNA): TGCAGTGCTCCGGACAGCTCCATGAACACTGAAGCTTTCTTT.

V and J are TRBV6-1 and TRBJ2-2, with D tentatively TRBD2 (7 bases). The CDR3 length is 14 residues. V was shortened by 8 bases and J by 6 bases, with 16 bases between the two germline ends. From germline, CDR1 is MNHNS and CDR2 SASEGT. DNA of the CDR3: TGTGCCAGCGGACGGCAAGGGGGGGCCGGGGAGCTGTTTTTT. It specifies CASGRQGGAGELFF.

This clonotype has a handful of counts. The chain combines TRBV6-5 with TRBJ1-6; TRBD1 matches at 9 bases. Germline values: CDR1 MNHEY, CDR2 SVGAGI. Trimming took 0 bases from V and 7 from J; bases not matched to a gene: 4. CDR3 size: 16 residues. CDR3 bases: TGTGCCAGCAGTTACTCCCCCACAGGGGGCAATTCACCCCTCCACTTT. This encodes CASSYSPTGGNSPLHF.

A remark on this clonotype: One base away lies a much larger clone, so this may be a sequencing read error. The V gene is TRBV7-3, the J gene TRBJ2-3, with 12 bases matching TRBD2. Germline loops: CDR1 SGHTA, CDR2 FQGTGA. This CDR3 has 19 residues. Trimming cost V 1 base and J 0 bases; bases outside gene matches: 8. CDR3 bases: TGTGCCAGCAGCTTAAACGGGCTAGCGGGGGGGGTTAGCACAGATACGCAGTATTTT. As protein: CASSLNGLAGGVSTDTQYF.

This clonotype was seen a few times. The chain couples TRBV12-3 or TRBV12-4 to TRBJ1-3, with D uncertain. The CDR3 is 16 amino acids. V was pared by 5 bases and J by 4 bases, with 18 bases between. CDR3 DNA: TGTGCCAGCAGTATCCAAGGGTTAGGCTCGGGAAACACCATATATTTT. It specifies CASSIQGLGSGNTIYF.

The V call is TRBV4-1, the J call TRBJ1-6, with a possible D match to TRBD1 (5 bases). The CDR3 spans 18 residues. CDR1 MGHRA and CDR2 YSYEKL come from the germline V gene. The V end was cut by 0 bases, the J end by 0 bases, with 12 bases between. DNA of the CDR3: TGCGCCAGCAGCCAAGATGGGGGGGGGAGCTCCTATAATTCACCCCTCCACTTT. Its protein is CASSQDGGGSSYNSPLHF.

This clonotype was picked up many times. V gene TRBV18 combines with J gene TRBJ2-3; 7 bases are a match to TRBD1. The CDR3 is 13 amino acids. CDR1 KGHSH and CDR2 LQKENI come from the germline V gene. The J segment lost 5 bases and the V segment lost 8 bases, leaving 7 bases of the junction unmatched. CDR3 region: CASRDRWGDTQYF. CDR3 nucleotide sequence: TGTGCCAGCCGGGACAGATGGGGAGATACGCAGTATTTT.

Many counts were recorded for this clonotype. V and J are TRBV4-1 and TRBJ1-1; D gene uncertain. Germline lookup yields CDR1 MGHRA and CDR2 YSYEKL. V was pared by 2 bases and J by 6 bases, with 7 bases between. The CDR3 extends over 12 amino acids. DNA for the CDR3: TGCGCCAGCAGCCAACCTGTCCCTGAAGCTTTCTTT. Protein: CASSQPVPEAFF.

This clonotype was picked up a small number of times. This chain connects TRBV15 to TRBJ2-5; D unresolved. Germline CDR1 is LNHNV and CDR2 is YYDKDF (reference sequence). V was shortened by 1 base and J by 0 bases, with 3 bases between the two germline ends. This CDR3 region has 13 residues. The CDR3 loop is CATSRVYQETQYF. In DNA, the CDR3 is TGTGCCACCAGCAGAGTGTACCAAGAGACCCAGTACTTC.

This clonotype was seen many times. CDR3 region: CASSGTDNSPLHF. The CDR3 nucleotides read TGTGCCAGCAGCGGGACAGATAATTCACCCCTCCACTTT. The chain combines TRBV3-1 with TRBJ1-6; 7 bases align to TRBD1. This CDR3 has 13 residues. In germline, CDR1 is LGHDT, CDR2 YNNKEL (reference sequence). V dropped 5 bases and J dropped 5; count of bases not matched to a gene: 0.

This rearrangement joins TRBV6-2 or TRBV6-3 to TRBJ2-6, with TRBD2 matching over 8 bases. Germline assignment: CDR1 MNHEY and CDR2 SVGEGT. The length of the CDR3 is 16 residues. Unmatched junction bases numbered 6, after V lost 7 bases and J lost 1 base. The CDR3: CASTPAGVSGANVLTF. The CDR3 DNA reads TGTGCCAGCACCCCAGCGGGAGTGTCTGGGGCCAACGTCCTGACTTTC.

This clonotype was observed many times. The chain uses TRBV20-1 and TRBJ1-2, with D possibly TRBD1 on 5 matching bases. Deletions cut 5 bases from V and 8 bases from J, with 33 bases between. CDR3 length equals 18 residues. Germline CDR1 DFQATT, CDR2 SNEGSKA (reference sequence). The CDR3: CSAPPQGSVGRRGGGYTF. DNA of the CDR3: TGCAGTGCTCCCCCCCAGGGTAGCGTGGGAAGGAGGGGAGGAGGCTACACCTTC.

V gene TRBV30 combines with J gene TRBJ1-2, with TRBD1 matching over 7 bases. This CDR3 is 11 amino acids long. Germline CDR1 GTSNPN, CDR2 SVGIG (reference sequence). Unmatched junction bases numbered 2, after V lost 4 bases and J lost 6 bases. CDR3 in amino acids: CAWTGGNGYTF. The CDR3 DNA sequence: TGTGCCTGGACAGGGGGGAATGGCTACACCTTC.

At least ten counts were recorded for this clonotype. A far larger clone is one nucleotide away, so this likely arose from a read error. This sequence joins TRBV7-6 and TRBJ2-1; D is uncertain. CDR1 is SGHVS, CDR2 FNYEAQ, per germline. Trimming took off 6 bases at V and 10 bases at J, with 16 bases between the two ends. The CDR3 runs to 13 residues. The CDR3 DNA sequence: TGTGCCAGCAGGCCCTCCGGTTTTGACGAGCAGTTCTTC. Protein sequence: CASRPSGFDEQFF.

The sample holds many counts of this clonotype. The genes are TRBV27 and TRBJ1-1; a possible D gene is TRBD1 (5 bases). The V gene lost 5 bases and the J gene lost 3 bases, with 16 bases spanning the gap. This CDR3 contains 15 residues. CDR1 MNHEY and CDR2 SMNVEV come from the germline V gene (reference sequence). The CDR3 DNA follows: TGTGCCAGCAGTCGGGGTACGAGGGGTCACACTGAAGCTTTCTTT. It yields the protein CASSRGTRGHTEAFF.

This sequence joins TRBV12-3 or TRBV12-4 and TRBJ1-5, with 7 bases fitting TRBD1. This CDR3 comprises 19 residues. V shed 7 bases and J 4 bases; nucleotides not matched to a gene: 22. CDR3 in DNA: TGTGCCAGCACCTACGAAGCGTGGGACAGCAGGCCCCCTAATCAGCCCCAGCATTTT. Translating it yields CASTYEAWDSRPPNQPQHF.

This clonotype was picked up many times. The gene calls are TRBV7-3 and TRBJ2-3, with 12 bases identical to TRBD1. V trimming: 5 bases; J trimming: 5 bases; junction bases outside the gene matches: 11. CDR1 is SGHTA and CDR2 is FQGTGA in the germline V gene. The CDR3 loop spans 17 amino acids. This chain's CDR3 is CASSALAGTGGGDTQYF. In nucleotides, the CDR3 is TGTGCCAGCAGCGCCCTTGCAGGGACAGGGGGCGGAGATACGCAGTATTTT.

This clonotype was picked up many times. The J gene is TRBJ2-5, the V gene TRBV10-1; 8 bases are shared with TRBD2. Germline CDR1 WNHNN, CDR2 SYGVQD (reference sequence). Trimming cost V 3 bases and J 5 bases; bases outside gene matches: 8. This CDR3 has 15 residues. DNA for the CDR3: TGCGCCAGCAGTGATCCGGGAGGGCCGGGGGAGACCCAGTACTTC. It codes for CASSDPGGPGETQYF.